This T cell receptor (beta chain) was identified during a study of blood T cell repertoires in COVID-19. On the study more broadly: Whether acute or convalescent, the COVID-19 samples came from the United States, Italy and Spain. The cDNA or gDNA used as material had been derived from T cells, B-cell-depleted T cells, or PBMCs.

The CDR3 is 15 residues long. Deletions cut 6 bases from V and 0 bases from J, with 13 bases between. Looked up from germline, CDR1 is MDHEN and CDR2 is SYDVKM. Study processing details: The assay estimated nucleated cells by amplifying reference gene primers. Repertoires were generated with immunoSEQ multiplex PCR, while TCRdb's copy carries only in-frame clones and drops some. V and J calls and clone size are given by that table; D and trimming were obtained from the DNA. In the table there are roughly 230,000 clones, 88% of which are singletons. The J gene is TRBJ2-3, the V gene TRBV28; D might be TRBD1 (6 bases). Sequenced sample: peripheral blood. The clonotype originates from a human donor in a cohort sampled during active COVID-19. CDR3 bases: TGTGCCAGCAGCCCGGGCAGGGGTAGCACAGATACGCAGTATTTT. It encodes CASSPGRGSTDTQYF. The full variable domain, rest sourced from reference TRBV28 and TRBJ2-3, is DVKVTQSSRYLVKRTGEKVFLECVQDMDHENMFWYRQDPGLGLRLIYFSYDVKMKEKGDIPEGYSVSREKKERFSLILESASTNQTSMYLCASSPGRGSTDTQYFGPGTRLTVL.